Below, 14 T cell receptor beta chains from the same sample are listed, as sequenced in a study of a mutant IDH1 vaccine in newly diagnosed glioma (dated by TCRdb to the early 2020s). Their target antigens are unknown. The library was generated by the immunoSEQ multiplex PCR assay. TCRdb carries this immuneACCESS record with in-frame sequences only. Its versions omit some clonotypes, under half of them owing to an unresolved V gene in the studies checked, with the rest unexplained. The sample contains about 65,000 clones, around 83% of them found a single time. 4% of the sample goes to the ten largest clones. The time point label on this specimen signifies: week 23, last vaccination. Each vaccine dose, consisting of 300 ug of a 20-mer mutant IDH1 peptide in Montanide, was administered subcutaneously with topical imiquimod. The material was PBMCs, obtained from a glioma patient whose treatment included an IDH1 peptide vaccine. The receptors were sampled from a man aged 25-45 years with glioma.

There are a few counts of this clone. This chain connects TRBV4-1 to TRBJ1-1; 9 bases match TRBD1. V dropped 4 bases and J dropped 3; count of bases not matched to a gene: 6. The CDR3 extends over 15 amino acids. CDR1 MGHRA and CDR2 YSYEKL come from the germline V gene. The CDR3 loop reads CASSRKGQGDTEAFF. The DNA of the CDR3 is TGCGCCAGCAGCCGGAAGGGACAGGGCGACACTGAAGCTTTCTTT.

The chain has TRBV19 and TRBJ1-2, with D possibly TRBD1 on 5 matching bases. This CDR3 contains 15 residues. Germline CDR1 LNHDA, CDR2 SQIVND (reference sequence). V was trimmed by 5 bases and J by 2 bases, leaving 15 bases between them. CDR3 bases: TGTGCCAGTAGTGTACCGGGACGGACCAACTATGGCTACACCTTC. This codes for CASSVPGRTNYGYTF. Looking up the rest from reference TRBV19 and TRBJ1-2 gives the full variable domain: DGGITQSPKYLFRKEGQNVTLSCEQNLNHDAMYWYRQDPGQGLRLIYYSQIVNDFQKGDIAEGYSVSREKKESFPLTVTSAQKNPTAFYLCASSVPGRTNYGYTFGSGTRLTVV.

The chain links TRBV7-9 to TRBJ2-5, with a weak D call TRBD1 (5 bases). V shed 3 bases and J shed 5 bases, with 10 bases lying between them. In germline, CDR1 is SEHNR, CDR2 FQNEAQ (reference sequence). The CDR3 runs to 13 residues. The CDR3 DNA is TGTGCCAGCAGCTTGACAGCTCGGGAGACCCAGTACTTC. Amino acids: CASSLTARETQYF.

The chain carries TRBV19 and TRBJ1-2, with D hard to call. The CDR3 spans 17 residues. CDR1 LNHDA and CDR2 SQIVND come from the germline V gene (reference sequence). The V end lost 9 bases, the J end lost 4 bases, and 27 bases lay between the germline ends. The CDR3 is CARPPVSGGKNLYGYTF. The CDR3 DNA reads as TGTGCCAGACCTCCGGTGAGCGGAGGAAAGAACCTCTATGGCTACACCTTC.

The rearrangement links TRBV6-6 to TRBJ1-1, with D perhaps TRBD1 (6 bases). The CDR3 is 14 amino acids. The ends were cut back, 5 bases at V and 5 bases at J, with 15 bases in the middle. The V gene's germline CDR1 is MNHNY and CDR2 SVGAGI (reference sequence). The chain's CDR3 is CASSKGGEGTEAFF. The CDR3 DNA sequence: TGTGCCAGCAGTAAAGGGGGGGAGGGGACTGAAGCTTTCTTT.

The gene calls are TRBV10-2 and TRBJ2-1; TRBD2 matches at 9 bases. V dropped 4 bases and J dropped 7; count of bases not matched to a gene: 8. The germline V gene encodes CDR1 WSHSY and CDR2 SAAADI. The CDR3 is made up of 15 amino acids. The CDR3, as DNA: TGCGCCAGCAGTGTGGGCGGGGGGGTAGGGAATGAGCAGTTCTTC. Translation: CASSVGGGVGNEQFF.

The chain uses TRBV6-1 and TRBJ1-1; D may be TRBD1 (5 bases). CDR3 length: 15 residues. V dropped 0 bases and J dropped 5 bases, with 13 bases sitting between them. CDR1 MNHNS and CDR2 SASEGT come from the germline V gene. The CDR3, as DNA: TGTGCCAGCAGTGAAGCCACTATGGGGGGTACTGAAGCTTTCTTT. Its protein is CASSEATMGGTEAFF.

The chain couples TRBV19 to TRBJ2-2, with 9 bases that match TRBD2. The V segment lost 6 bases and the J segment 0 bases; nucleotides outside the gene matches: 8. CDR1 is LNHDA, CDR2 SQIVND, per germline (reference sequence). The CDR3 has 17 residues. For the CDR3, the DNA is TGTGCCAGTAGCAGCCTAGCGGGGTCCTCGAACACCGGGGAGCTGTTTTTT. Protein: CASSSLAGSSNTGELFF.

The chain carries TRBV6-5 and TRBJ2-7; D tentatively reads TRBD1 or TRBD2 (6 bases each). The CDR3 extends over 14 amino acids. The germline V gene encodes CDR1 MNHEY and CDR2 SVGAGI. V was clipped by 6 bases and J by 4 bases, with 16 bases between them. Here the CDR3 DNA reads TGTGCCAGCAGCCTAGGGGGAGGACGATACGAGCAGTACTTC. Amino acid sequence: CASSLGGGRYEQYF.

This chain connects TRBV5-5 to TRBJ1-2; D uncertain. Germline lookup yields CDR1 SGHKS and CDR2 YYEKEE (reference sequence). V was clipped by 1 base and J by 4 bases, with 11 bases between them. The CDR3 is made up of 14 amino acids. CDR3 protein: CASSLTQELYGYTF. The CDR3, as DNA: TGTGCCAGCAGCTTGACGCAGGAGCTCTATGGCTACACCTTC.

This clone was seen once. The chain couples TRBV15 to TRBJ2-7; D is perhaps TRBD1 or TRBD2 (5 bases each). This CDR3 comprises 14 residues. V was trimmed by 1 base and J by 1 base, leaving 8 bases between them. From germline, CDR1 is LNHNV and CDR2 YYDKDF (reference sequence). The CDR3 here is CATSRVGGSYEQYF. CDR3 in DNA: TGTGCCACCAGCAGAGTTGGGGGTTCCTACGAGCAGTACTTC.

This clone came up once. This chain joins TRBV6-1 and TRBJ2-1; 7 bases align to TRBD1. CDR1 and CDR2 from the germline V gene are MNHNS and SASEGT. Trimming at V came to 4 bases and at J to 3 bases, leaving 9 bases not matched to a gene. This CDR3 has 16 residues. The CDR3 nucleotides read TGTGCCAGCAGTGTGTCTTTGGGACAGTACTACAATGAGCAGTTCTTC. Its protein is CASSVSLGQYYNEQFF.

The table lists this clone with a count of one. This chain connects TRBV5-8 to TRBJ1-4; no clear D. The CDR3 contains 17 residues. CDR1 and CDR2 from the germline V gene are SGHTS and YDEGEE. V was cut by 1 base and J by 0 bases, with 13 bases left in between. Written as DNA, the CDR3 is TGTGCCAGCAGCTTGTTTTTGGGGTCCGCAACTAATGAAAAACTGTTTTTT. Translating it yields CASSLFLGSATNEKLFF.

The rearrangement joins TRBV4-2 to TRBJ2-2; D uncertain. CDR3 size: 13 residues. Trimming removed 3 bases from V and 3 bases from J, with 5 bases in between. Germline V gene lookup returns CDR1 LGHNA and CDR2 YNFKEQ. The CDR3 DNA sequence: TGTGCCAGCAGCCAGGGGTACACCGGGGAGCTGTTTTTT. Protein sequence: CASSQGYTGELFF.